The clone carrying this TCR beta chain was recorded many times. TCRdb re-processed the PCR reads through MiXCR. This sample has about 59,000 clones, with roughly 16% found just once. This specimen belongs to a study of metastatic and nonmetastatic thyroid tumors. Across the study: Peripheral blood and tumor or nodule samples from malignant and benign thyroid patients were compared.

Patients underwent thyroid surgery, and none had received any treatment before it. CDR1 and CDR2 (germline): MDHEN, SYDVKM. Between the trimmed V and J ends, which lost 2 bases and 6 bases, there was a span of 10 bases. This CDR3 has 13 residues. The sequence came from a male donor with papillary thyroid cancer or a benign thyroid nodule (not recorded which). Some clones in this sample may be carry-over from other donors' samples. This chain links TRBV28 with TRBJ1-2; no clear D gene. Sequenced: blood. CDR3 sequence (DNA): TGTGCCAGCAGTTTAGAAGCCCCTAATGGCTACACCTTC. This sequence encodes CASSLEAPNGYTF.